This is a list of T cell receptor beta chains from one sample in a study of blood T cell repertoires in COVID-19. TCRdb keeps only in-frame clones here, not all; method: immunoSEQ multiplex PCR. The data show hundreds of thousands of clones, with almost 85% seen just once and approximately 5.1% held by the top ten. What was sequenced was peripheral blood. Receptor source: a man aged 50-60 years with active or convalescent COVID-19. CDR3s include the opening cysteine and the closing phenylalanine or tryptophan. D genes are given only for firm matches. Some rows mark clone size as missing; the rest say once, few, many or name a class of expanded clone.

CDR3nt: TGTGCCAGCAGCCAAGATAGAAGGGCGGGAGCGCCCTACGAGCAGTACTTC
CDR3aa: CASSQDRRAGAPYEQYF
j_gene: TRBJ2-7
abundance: .
d_gene: TRBD2
v_gene: TRBV3-1/TRBV3-2

CDR3nt: TGTGCCAGCAGCTTCCGAGGGGGTCGAGCTTTCTTT
CDR3aa: CASSFRGGRAFF
j_gene: TRBJ1-1
abundance: .
d_gene: .
v_gene: TRBV7-9

CDR3nt: TGCGCCAGCAGCTTCACGTCCCGGGACTCTTACAATGAGCAGTTCTTC
CDR3aa: CASSFTSRDSYNEQFF
j_gene: TRBJ2-1
abundance: .
d_gene: .
v_gene: TRBV5-1

CDR3nt: TGTGCCAGCAGCGTAGGACTAGCGGGACTCTACAATGAGCAGTTCTTC
CDR3aa: CASSVGLAGLYNEQFF
j_gene: TRBJ2-1
abundance: .
d_gene: TRBD2
v_gene: TRBV7-2

CDR3nt: TGTGCCAGCAGGGGGACAGGGAGCTCCTACGAGCAGTACTTC
CDR3aa: CASRGTGSSYEQYF
j_gene: TRBJ2-7
abundance: .
d_gene: TRBD1
v_gene: TRBV27

CDR3nt: TGTGCCAGCAGTCGAAAGAGCGTGGGTACTGAAGCTTTCTTT
CDR3aa: CASSRKSVGTEAFF
j_gene: TRBJ1-1
abundance: .
d_gene: .
v_gene: TRBV27

CDR3nt: TGCGCCAGCCGGGACAGAGGACCCACAGATACGCAGTATTTT
CDR3aa: CASRDRGPTDTQYF
j_gene: TRBJ2-3
abundance: .
d_gene: TRBD1
v_gene: TRBV4-1

CDR3nt: TGTGCCAGCAGCCTAGGGAGCTTTTACACTGAAGCTTTCTTT
CDR3aa: CASSLGSFYTEAFF
j_gene: TRBJ1-1
abundance: .
d_gene: .
v_gene: TRBV13

CDR3nt: TGTGCCAGCAGTTTAAGGTCTAGCGGGAGCTACGAGCAGTACTTC
CDR3aa: CASSLRSSGSYEQYF
j_gene: TRBJ2-7
abundance: .
d_gene: TRBD2
v_gene: TRBV27

CDR3nt: TGTGCCAGCTTGGGACAGGGGTGGGAGACCCAGTACTTC
CDR3aa: CASLGQGWETQYF
j_gene: TRBJ2-5
abundance: .
d_gene: TRBD1
v_gene: TRBV28

CDR3nt: TGTGCCAGCAGCACTCGTGACAGGGGCACGGACTACAATGAGCAGTTCTTC
CDR3aa: CASSTRDRGTDYNEQFF
j_gene: TRBJ2-1
abundance: .
d_gene: TRBD1
v_gene: TRBV11-3

CDR3nt: TGCGCCAGCAGCCCTCCATGGGGGGTTAGCGGGAGATTTGGGAATGAGCAGTTCTTC
CDR3aa: CASSPPWGVSGRFGNEQFF
j_gene: TRBJ2-1
abundance: .
d_gene: TRBD2
v_gene: TRBV4-1

CDR3nt: TGTGCCAGCAGGTTTTCCCCGCGGACTAGAACAGATACGCAGTATTTT
CDR3aa: CASRFSPRTRTDTQYF
j_gene: TRBJ2-3
abundance: .
d_gene: .
v_gene: TRBV12-1

CDR3nt: TGTGCCAGCAGCCTAAGGGGGGGCCAAGAGACCCAGTACTTC
CDR3aa: CASSLRGGQETQYF
j_gene: TRBJ2-5
abundance: .
d_gene: .
v_gene: TRBV28

CDR3nt: TGTGCCAGCAGCGTAGGGAGGAATGGCTACACCTTC
CDR3aa: CASSVGRNGYTF
j_gene: TRBJ1-2
abundance: .
d_gene: .
v_gene: TRBV9

CDR3nt: TGTGCCAGCAGCCTAAGACAGGGCCTAGATACGCAGTATTTT
CDR3aa: CASSLRQGLDTQYF
j_gene: TRBJ2-3
abundance: .
d_gene: TRBD1
v_gene: TRBV3-1/TRBV3-2

CDR3nt: TGTGCCAGCAGCTTAGGCCAGTGGGCAGGGGCAGATACGCAGTATTTT
CDR3aa: CASSLGQWAGADTQYF
j_gene: TRBJ2-3
abundance: .
d_gene: .
v_gene: TRBV7-9

CDR3nt: TGTGCCAGCTCACCGGGCCGACAGTCTAATGAGCAGTTCTTC
CDR3aa: CASSPGRQSNEQFF
j_gene: TRBJ2-1
abundance: .
d_gene: .
v_gene: TRBV18

CDR3nt: TGTGCCAGCAGCCAAGCGACTTCCTACAATGAGCAGTTCTTC
CDR3aa: CASSQATSYNEQFF
j_gene: TRBJ2-1
abundance: .
d_gene: .
v_gene: TRBV7-9

CDR3nt: TGTGCCAGCAGCTTCCGGACTGCCCCCGAAAACATTCAGTACTTC
CDR3aa: CASSFRTAPENIQYF
j_gene: TRBJ2-4
abundance: .
d_gene: .
v_gene: TRBV5-5

CDR3nt: TGCGCCAGCAGCTCCGGGACTAGCGGCTACGAGCAGTACTTC
CDR3aa: CASSSGTSGYEQYF
j_gene: TRBJ2-7
abundance: .
d_gene: TRBD2
v_gene: TRBV5-1

CDR3nt: TGTGCCAGCAGCTTGGATTCTTTAGGAGTCTCCTACAATGAGCAGTTCTTC
CDR3aa: CASSLDSLGVSYNEQFF
j_gene: TRBJ2-1
abundance: .
d_gene: .
v_gene: TRBV5-4

CDR3nt: TGTGCCACCAGTGATTTGCAAATGGAGCTAGTTAATAAAGAGACCCAGTACTTC
CDR3aa: CATSDLQMELVNKETQYF
j_gene: TRBJ2-5
abundance: .
d_gene: .
v_gene: TRBV24-1

CDR3nt: TGTGCCAGCAGCTCACCGACTAGAGAAACAGATACGCAGTATTTT
CDR3aa: CASSSPTRETDTQYF
j_gene: TRBJ2-3
abundance: .
d_gene: .
v_gene: TRBV5-4

CDR3nt: TGCGCCAGCAGCCCTGAGGGATCGAGCTCCTACAATGAGCAGTTCTTC
CDR3aa: CASSPEGSSSYNEQFF
j_gene: TRBJ2-1
abundance: .
d_gene: .
v_gene: TRBV5-1

CDR3nt: TGTGCCAGCAGCGTAGCAGCAGGGGGGAGCGGCCCACAACAATTCTACGAGCAGTACTTC
CDR3aa: CASSVAAGGSGPQQFYEQYF
j_gene: TRBJ2-7
abundance: .
d_gene: .
v_gene: TRBV9

CDR3nt: TGTGCCAGCAGCTTATCAACGCTGGAGGAGCAGTACTTC
CDR3aa: CASSLSTLEEQYF
j_gene: TRBJ2-7
abundance: few
d_gene: .
v_gene: TRBV11-2